This T cell receptor beta chain was captured in a study of low-dose radiotherapy and immunotherapy resistance in tumors. Looking at the study overall: Cohort 2, a group dosed every two weeks at 1 Gy per fraction, received 13 Gy in total over 26 weeks.

This clonotype has at least ten counts. Time point given: after trial treatment. Documented treatment: LDRT plus nivolumab, ipilimumab, low-dose cyclophosphamide and aspirin (RACIN trial). TRAV- and TRBV-specific primers primed first-strand cDNA, covering alpha and beta chains. With a V-primer adapter and a constant-region primer, TCRs were amplified for roughly 20 PCR cycles. MiXCR, run by TCRdb on the reads, gives a single entry per CDR3 protein. The table lists tens of thousands of distinct CDR3 sequences, around 21% of them singletons. The germline gives CDR1 SNHLY, CDR2 FYNNEI. The CDR3 has 16 amino acids. V dropped 6 bases and J dropped 1; count of bases not matched to a gene: 5.

The chain joins TRBV2 to TRBJ2-1; 11 nucleotides agree with TRBD2. The input for sequencing was PBMCs, taken after low-dose radiotherapy plus immunotherapy. The clonotype originates from a female donor with ovarian cancer. CDR3 nucleotides: TGTGCCAGCAGGCCTAGCGGGGGGATTTCCTACAATGAGCAGTTCTTC. Protein: CASRPSGGISYNEQFF.